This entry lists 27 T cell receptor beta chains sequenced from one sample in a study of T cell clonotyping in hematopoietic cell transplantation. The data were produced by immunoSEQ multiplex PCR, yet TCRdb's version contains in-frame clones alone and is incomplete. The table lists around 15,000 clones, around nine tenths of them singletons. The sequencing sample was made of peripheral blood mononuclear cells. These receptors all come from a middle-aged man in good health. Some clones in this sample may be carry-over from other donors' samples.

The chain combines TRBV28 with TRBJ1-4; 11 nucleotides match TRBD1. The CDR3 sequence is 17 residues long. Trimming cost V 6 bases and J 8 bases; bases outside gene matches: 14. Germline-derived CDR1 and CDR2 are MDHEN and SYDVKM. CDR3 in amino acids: CASRELGTGGVYEKLFF. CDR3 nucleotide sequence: TGTGCCAGCAGAGAACTCGGGACAGGGGGAGTATACGAAAAACTGTTTTTT.

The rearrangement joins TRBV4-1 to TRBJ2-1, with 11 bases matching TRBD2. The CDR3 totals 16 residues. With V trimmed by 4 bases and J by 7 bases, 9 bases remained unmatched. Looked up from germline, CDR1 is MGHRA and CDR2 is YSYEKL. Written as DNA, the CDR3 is TGCGCCAGCAGCCCCGGCCTAGCGGGGGGTATGAATGAGCAGTTCTTC. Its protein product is CASSPGLAGGMNEQFF.

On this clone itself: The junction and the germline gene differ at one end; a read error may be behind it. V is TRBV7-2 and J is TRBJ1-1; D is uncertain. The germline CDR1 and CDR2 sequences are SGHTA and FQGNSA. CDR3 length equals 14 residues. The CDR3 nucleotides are TGTGCCAGCAGCTTAAAAGGGTGGAACGCTGAAGCTTTCTTT. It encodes CASSLKGWNAEAFF.

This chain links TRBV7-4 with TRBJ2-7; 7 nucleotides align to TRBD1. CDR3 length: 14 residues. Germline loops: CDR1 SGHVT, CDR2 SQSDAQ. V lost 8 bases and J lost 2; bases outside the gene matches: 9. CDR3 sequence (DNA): TGTGCCAGCTTCCCGGCAGGGGGACCCTACGAGCAGTACTTC. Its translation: CASFPAGGPYEQYF.

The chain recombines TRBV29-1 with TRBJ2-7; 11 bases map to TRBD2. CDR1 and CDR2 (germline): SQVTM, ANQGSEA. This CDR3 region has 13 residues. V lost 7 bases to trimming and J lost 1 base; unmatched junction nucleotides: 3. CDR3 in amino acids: CSATSGSSYEQYF. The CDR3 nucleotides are TGCAGCGCTACTAGCGGGAGTTCCTACGAGCAGTACTTC.

The CDR3 DNA is TGTGCCAGCAGTTTCGGTCAGGTCGGTCAGCCCCAGCATTTT. Its protein is CASSFGQVGQPQHF. The chain employs TRBV28 and TRBJ1-5; D uncertain. The CDR3 has 14 residues. Trimming took off 3 bases at V and 6 bases at J, with 12 bases between the two ends. CDR1 and CDR2 (germline): MDHEN, SYDVKM.

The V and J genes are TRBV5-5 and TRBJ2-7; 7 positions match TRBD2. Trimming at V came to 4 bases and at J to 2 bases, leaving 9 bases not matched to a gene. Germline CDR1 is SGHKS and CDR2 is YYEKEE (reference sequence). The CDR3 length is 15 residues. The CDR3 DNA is TGTGCCAGCAGCCCCAGGGTGGCGGGAGCCTACGAGCAGTACTTC. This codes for CASSPRVAGAYEQYF.

This CDR3 reads CASSTTSGGNYEQYF. CDR3 nucleotides: TGTGCCAGTAGTACGACTAGCGGGGGGAATTACGAGCAGTACTTC. The chain is built from TRBV19 and TRBJ2-7, with TRBD2 matching over 13 bases. V dropped 4 bases and J dropped 4; count of bases not matched to a gene: 4. This CDR3 contains 15 residues. CDR1 is LNHDA and CDR2 is SQIVND in the germline V gene (reference sequence).

Here the CDR3 DNA reads TGTGCCACCTCTTCTACAGGGCAAGAGACCCAGTACTTC. This sequence encodes CATSSTGQETQYF. V is TRBV6-6 and J is TRBJ2-5; tentatively, D is TRBD1 (6 bases). The length of the CDR3 is 13 residues. Per germline, CDR1 MNHNY and CDR2 SVGAGI (reference sequence). Trimming took off 10 bases at V and 2 bases at J, with 14 bases between the two ends.

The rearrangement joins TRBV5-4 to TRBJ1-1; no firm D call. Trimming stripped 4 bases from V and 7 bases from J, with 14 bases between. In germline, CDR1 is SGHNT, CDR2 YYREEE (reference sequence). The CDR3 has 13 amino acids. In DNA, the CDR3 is TGTGCCAGCAGCAGGCCGTCATCGAGTGAAGCTTTCTTT. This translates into CASSRPSSSEAFF.

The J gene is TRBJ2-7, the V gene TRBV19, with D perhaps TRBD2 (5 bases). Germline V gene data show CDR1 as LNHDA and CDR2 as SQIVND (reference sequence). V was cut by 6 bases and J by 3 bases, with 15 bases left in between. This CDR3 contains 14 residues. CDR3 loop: CASSGGLGIYEQYF. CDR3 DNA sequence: TGTGCCAGTAGCGGAGGACTCGGGATCTACGAGCAGTACTTC.

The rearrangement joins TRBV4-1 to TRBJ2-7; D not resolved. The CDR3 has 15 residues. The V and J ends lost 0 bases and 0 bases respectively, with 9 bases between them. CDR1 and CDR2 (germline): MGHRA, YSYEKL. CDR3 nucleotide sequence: TGCGCCAGCAGCCAAGATAAAGAACTCTCCTACGAGCAGTACTTC. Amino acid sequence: CASSQDKELSYEQYF.

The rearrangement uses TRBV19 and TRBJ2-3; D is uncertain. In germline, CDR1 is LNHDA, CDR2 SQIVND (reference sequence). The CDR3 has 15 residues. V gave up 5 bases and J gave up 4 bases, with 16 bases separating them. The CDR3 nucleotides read TGTGCCAGTAGTGCTTCTAGTTACGGTGCAGATACGCAGTATTTT. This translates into CASSASSYGADTQYF.

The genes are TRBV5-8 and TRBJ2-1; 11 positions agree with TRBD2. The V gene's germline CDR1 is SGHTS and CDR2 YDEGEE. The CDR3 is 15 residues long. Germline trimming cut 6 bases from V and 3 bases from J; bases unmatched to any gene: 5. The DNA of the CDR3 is TGTGCCAGCACCTATGGGACTAGCGGCTACAATGAGCAGTTCTTC. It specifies CASTYGTSGYNEQFF.

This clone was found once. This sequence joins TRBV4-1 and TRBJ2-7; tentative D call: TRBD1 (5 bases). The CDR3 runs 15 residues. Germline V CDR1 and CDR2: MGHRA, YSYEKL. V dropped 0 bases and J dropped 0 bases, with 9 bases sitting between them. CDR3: CASSQEGVSSYEQYF. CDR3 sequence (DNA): TGCGCCAGCAGCCAAGAAGGGGTTAGCTCCTACGAGCAGTACTTC.

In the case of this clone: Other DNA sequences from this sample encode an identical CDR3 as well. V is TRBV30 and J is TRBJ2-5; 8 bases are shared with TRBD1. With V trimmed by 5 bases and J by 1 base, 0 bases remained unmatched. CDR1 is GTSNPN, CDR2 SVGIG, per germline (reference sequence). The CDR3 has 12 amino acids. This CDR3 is CAWDRGQETQYF. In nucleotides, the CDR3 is TGTGCCTGGGACAGGGGCCAAGAGACCCAGTACTTC.

CDR3: CATSRERGEAFF. CDR3 bases: TGTGCCACCAGCAGAGAGCGGGGTGAAGCTTTCTTT. The chain employs TRBV15 and TRBJ1-1; D not resolved. Trimming pared 0 bases from V and 7 bases from J, leaving 6 bases between. The CDR3 loop spans 12 amino acids. In germline, CDR1 is LNHNV, CDR2 YYDKDF (reference sequence).

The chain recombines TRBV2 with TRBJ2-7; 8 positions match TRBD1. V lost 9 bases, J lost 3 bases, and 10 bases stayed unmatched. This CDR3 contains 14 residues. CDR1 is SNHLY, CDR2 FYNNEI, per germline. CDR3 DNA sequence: TGTGCCAGTGGCTTCGACGGACAGGGCTACGAGCAGTACTTC. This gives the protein CASGFDGQGYEQYF.

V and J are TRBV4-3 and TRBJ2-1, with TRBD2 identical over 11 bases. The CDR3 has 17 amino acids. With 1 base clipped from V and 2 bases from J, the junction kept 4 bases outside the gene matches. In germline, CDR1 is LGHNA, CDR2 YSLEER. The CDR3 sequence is CASSQAALAGAYNEQFF. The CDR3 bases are TGCGCCAGCAGCCAAGCCGCACTAGCGGGAGCCTACAATGAGCAGTTCTTC.

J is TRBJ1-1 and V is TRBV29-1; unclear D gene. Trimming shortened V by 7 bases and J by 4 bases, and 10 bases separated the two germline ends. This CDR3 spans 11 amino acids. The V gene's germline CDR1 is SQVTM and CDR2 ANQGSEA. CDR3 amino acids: CSALDGTEAFF. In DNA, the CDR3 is TGCAGCGCCCTAGATGGCACTGAAGCTTTCTTT.

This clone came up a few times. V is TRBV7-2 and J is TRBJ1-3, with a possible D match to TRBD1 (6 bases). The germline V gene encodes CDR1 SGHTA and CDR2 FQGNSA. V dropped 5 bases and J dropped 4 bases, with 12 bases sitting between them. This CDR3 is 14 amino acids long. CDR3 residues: CASSNRETGNTIYF. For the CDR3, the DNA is TGTGCCAGCAGCAACAGGGAAACAGGAAACACCATATATTTT.

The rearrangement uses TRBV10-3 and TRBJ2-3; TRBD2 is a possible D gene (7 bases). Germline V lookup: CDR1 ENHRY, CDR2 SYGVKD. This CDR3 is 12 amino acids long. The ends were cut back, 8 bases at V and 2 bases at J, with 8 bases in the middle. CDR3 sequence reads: CAIGGATDTQYF. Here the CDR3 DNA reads TGTGCCATCGGGGGGGCCACAGATACGCAGTATTTT.

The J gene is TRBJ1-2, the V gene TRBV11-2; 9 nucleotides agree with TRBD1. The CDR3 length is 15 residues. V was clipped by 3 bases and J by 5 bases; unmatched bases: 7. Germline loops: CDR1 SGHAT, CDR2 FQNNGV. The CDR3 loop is CASSFGQGPRYGYTF. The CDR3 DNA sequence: TGTGCCAGCAGCTTCGGACAGGGGCCGCGGTATGGCTACACCTTC.

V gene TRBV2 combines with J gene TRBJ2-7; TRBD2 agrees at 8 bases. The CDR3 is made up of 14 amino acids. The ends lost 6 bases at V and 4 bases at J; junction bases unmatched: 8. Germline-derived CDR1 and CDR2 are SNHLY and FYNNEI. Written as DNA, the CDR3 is TGTGCCAGCAGGGGGAGCGGGAGACTGTACGAGCAGTACTTC. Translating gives CASRGSGRLYEQYF.

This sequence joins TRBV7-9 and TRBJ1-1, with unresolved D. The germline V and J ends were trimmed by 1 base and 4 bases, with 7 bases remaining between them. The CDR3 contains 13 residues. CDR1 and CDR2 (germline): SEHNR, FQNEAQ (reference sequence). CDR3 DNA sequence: TGTGCCAGCAGCTTAGTGGCAGGCACTGAAGCTTTCTTT. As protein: CASSLVAGTEAFF. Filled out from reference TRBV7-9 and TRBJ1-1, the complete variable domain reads DTGVSQNPRHKITKRGQNVTFRCDPISEHNRLYWYRQTLGQGPEFLTYFQNEAQLEKSRLLSDRFSAERPKGSFSTLEIQRTEQGDSAMYLCASSLVAGTEAFFGQGTRLTVV.

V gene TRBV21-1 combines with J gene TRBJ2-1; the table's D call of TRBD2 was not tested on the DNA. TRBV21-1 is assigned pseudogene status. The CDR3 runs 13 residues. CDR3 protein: CASSCGQDNEQFF. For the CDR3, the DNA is TGTGCCAGCTCTTGCGGGCAAGACAATGAGCAGTTCTTC.

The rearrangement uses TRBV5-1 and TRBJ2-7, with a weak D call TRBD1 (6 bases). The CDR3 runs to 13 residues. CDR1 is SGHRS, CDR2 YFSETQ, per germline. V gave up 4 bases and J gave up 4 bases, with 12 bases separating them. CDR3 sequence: CASSQAQGYEQYF. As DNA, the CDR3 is TGCGCCAGCAGCCAAGCCCAGGGGTACGAGCAGTACTTC. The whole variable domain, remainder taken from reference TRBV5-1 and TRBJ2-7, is KAGVTQTPRYLIKTRGQQVTLSCSPISGHRSVSWYQQTPGQGLQFLFEYFSETQRNKGNFPGRFSGRQFSNSRSEMNVSTLELGDSALYLCASSQAQGYEQYFGPGTRLTVT.